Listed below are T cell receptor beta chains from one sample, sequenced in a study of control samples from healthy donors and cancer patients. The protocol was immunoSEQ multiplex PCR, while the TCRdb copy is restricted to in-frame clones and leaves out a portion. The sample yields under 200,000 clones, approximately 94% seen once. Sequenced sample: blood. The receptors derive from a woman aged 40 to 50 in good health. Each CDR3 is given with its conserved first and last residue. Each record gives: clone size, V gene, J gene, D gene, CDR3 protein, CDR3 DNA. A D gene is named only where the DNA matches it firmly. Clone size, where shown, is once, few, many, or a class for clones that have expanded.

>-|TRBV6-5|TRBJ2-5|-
CASSPGWGQETQYF
TGTGCCAGCAGTCCCGGATGGGGCCAAGAGACCCAGTACTTC
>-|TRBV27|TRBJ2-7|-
CASISRGSSYEQYF
TGTGCCAGCATTAGTAGGGGGAGCTCCTACGAGCAGTACTTC
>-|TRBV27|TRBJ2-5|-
CASSFRFTDGRQETQYF
TGTGCCAGCAGTTTTAGGTTTACCGACGGTCGGCAAGAGACCCAGTACTTC
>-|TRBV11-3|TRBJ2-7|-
CASSLAQDSSYEQYF
TGTGCCAGCAGCTTAGCCCAGGACAGTTCCTACGAGCAGTACTTC
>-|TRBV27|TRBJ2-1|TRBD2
CASSLRLAGGPGRANEQFF
TGTGCCAGCAGTTTACGACTAGCGGGAGGGCCAGGGAGGGCTAATGAGCAGTTCTTC
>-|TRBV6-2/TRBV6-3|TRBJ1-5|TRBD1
CASSYDFGTGGTQPQHF
TGTGCCAGCAGTTACGACTTCGGGACAGGGGGCACTCAGCCCCAGCATTTT
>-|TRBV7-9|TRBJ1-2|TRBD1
CASSSAGTGAGYGYTF
TGTGCCAGCAGCTCTGCTGGGACAGGGGCGGGCTATGGCTACACCTTC
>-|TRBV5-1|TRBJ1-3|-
CASRGGASSGNTIYF
TGCGCCAGCAGAGGGGGGGCGTCCTCTGGAAACACCATATATTTT
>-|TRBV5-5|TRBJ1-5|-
CASSLAGGYHQPQHF
TGTGCCAGCAGCTTGGCTGGGGGGTACCATCAGCCCCAGCATTTT
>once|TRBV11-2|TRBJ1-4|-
CASSLSGMGDEKLFF
TGTGCCAGCAGCTTATCGGGTATGGGTGATGAAAAACTGTTTTTT